The 26 T cell receptor beta chains listed next were all sequenced from one sample in a study of vaccination and CD4 T cells after COVID-19. Treatment described: roughly 11-day PBMC culture with coronavirus spike peptide pools or control peptides (ViraFEST assay). No antigen is known for these receptors. Oncomine TCR Beta short-read sequencing was applied to DNA from cultured CD4+ T cells. A single record per CDR3 protein comes from TCRdb applying MiXCR to the PCR reads. Of some 18,000 distinct CDR3 sequences detected, around 50% appear once; the ten largest clones hold about a tenth. The sample comprised CD4+ T cells from blood, cultured in vitro. The receptor set was obtained from a human donor who had recovered from COVID-19.

The chain couples TRBV6-1 to TRBJ1-2, with 7 bases that match TRBD1. Germline V gene sequence: CDR1 MNHNS, CDR2 SASEGT. V dropped 7 bases and J dropped 4; count of bases not matched to a gene: 6. The CDR3 sequence is 13 residues long. The CDR3 nucleotides are TGTGCCAGCACGGCAGGGGGAAGCTATGGCTACACCTTC. Amino acids: CASTAGGSYGYTF.

The J gene is TRBJ2-7, the V gene TRBV11-3; D remains unclear. Looked up from germline, CDR1 is SGHNT and CDR2 is YENEEA. This CDR3 contains 15 residues. Trimming removed 4 bases from V and 1 base from J, with 14 bases in between. The CDR3 DNA is TGTGCCAGCAGCTCATTTGGGGTCAGTTCCTACGAGCAGTACTTC. This sequence encodes CASSSFGVSSYEQYF.

The rearrangement uses TRBV19 and TRBJ1-1, with D possibly matching TRBD1 (5 bases). Trimming took off 1 base at V and 6 bases at J, with 12 bases between the two ends. Germline V CDR1 and CDR2: LNHDA, SQIVND (reference sequence). This CDR3 has 14 residues. CDR3 residues: CASSIGDGLAEAFF. As DNA, the CDR3 is TGTGCCAGTAGTATAGGGGACGGGCTCGCTGAAGCTTTCTTT.

This clonotype was picked up a small number of times. The V gene is TRBV6-2 or TRBV6-3, the J gene TRBJ2-3; the D gene is possibly TRBD1 (6 bases). The CDR3 has 15 amino acids. V was trimmed by 6 bases and J by 1 base, leaving 14 bases between them. Germline V gene lookup returns CDR1 MNHEY and CDR2 SVGEGT. CDR3 sequence reads: CASSTSWGRTDTQYF. In DNA form, the CDR3 reads TGTGCCAGCAGCACATCGTGGGGGCGCACAGATACGCAGTATTTT.

This clonotype was observed a handful of times. V and J are TRBV7-2 and TRBJ1-1; D uncertain. Germline assignment: CDR1 SGHTA and CDR2 FQGNSA. CDR3 length: 12 amino acids. V was trimmed by 3 bases and J by 5 bases, leaving 7 bases between them. The CDR3 DNA sequence: TGTGCCAGCAGCTTGGATCGAACTGAAGCTTTCTTT. Translation: CASSLDRTEAFF.

This clonotype came up a few times. The rearrangement joins TRBV6-1 to TRBJ1-5, with TRBD1 as a possible D gene (6 bases). Trimming cost V 6 bases and J 4 bases, with 13 bases left between them. The germline V gene encodes CDR1 MNHNS and CDR2 SASEGT. This CDR3 has 14 amino acids. CDR3 protein: CASSEWGRNQPQHF. The CDR3 DNA follows: TGTGCCAGCAGCGAGTGGGGGCGGAATCAGCCCCAGCATTTT.

The chain couples TRBV6-5 to TRBJ1-2; D is uncertain. Germline-derived CDR1 and CDR2 are MNHEY and SVGAGI. V lost 2 bases, J lost 7 bases, and 14 bases lay in between. The CDR3 length is 14 residues. The CDR3 loop reads CASSYPDLFSGYTF. Written as DNA, the CDR3 is TGTGCCAGCAGTTACCCGGACTTGTTCAGTGGCTACACCTTC.

The genes are TRBV14 and TRBJ1-2; 8 bases line up with TRBD1. The CDR3 length is 16 residues. Per the germline V gene, CDR1 is SGHDN and CDR2 is FVKESK. V was clipped by 1 base and J by 8 bases; unmatched bases: 12. The CDR3 here is CASSQVSGTGRQGYTF. DNA of the CDR3: TGTGCCAGCAGCCAAGTTTCCGGGACAGGAAGGCAAGGCTACACCTTC.

The gene calls are TRBV7-2 and TRBJ2-7, with 8 nucleotides matching TRBD2. Germline loops: CDR1 SGHTA, CDR2 FQGNSA. The trim removed 1 base at V and 4 bases at J, leaving 9 bases unmatched. The CDR3 runs 16 residues. The CDR3 nucleotides read TGTGCCAGCAGCTTAGTAGCGAGCGGGAGTATTTACGAGCAGTACTTC. Amino acids: CASSLVASGSIYEQYF.

The genes are TRBV12-3 or TRBV12-4 and TRBJ2-5; 8 bases map to TRBD2. With V trimmed by 4 bases and J by 0 bases, 16 bases remained unmatched. The CDR3 runs to 19 residues. The CDR3 coding sequence is TGTGCCAGCAGTTCCCTGAGACAGGTTAGCGGGGTCGACCAAGAGACCCAGTACTTC. It specifies CASSSLRQVSGVDQETQYF.

The rearrangement links TRBV6-2 or TRBV6-3 to TRBJ1-1, with unresolved D. CDR3 size: 12 residues. The V end was cut by 4 bases, the J end by 3 bases, with 6 bases between. CDR1 is MNHEY, CDR2 SVGEGT, per germline. CDR3 coding DNA: TGTGCCAGCAGTTCAGATTACACTGAAGCTTTCTTT. Translated: CASSSDYTEAFF.

The chain couples TRBV2 to TRBJ2-5; D might be TRBD1 (5 bases). Germline values: CDR1 SNHLY, CDR2 FYNNEI. The CDR3 consists of 14 residues. Trimming removed 6 bases at V and 1 base at J, with 12 bases between. The CDR3 spells CASSKGPSQETQYF. CDR3 DNA: TGTGCCAGCAGCAAGGGGCCCAGCCAAGAGACCCAGTACTTC.

The chain links TRBV11-2 to TRBJ1-2; TRBD1 aligns across 7 bases. V trimming: 6 bases; J trimming: 6 bases; junction bases outside the gene matches: 13. This CDR3 is built from 15 residues. Per germline, CDR1 SGHAT and CDR2 FQNNGV. The CDR3 sequence: CASSLRGQGWDGYTF. DNA of the CDR3: TGTGCCAGCAGTTTAAGGGGGCAGGGATGGGATGGCTACACCTTC.

The chain employs TRBV9 and TRBJ1-1; D is ambiguous. There are 13 residues in the CDR3. Looked up from germline, CDR1 is SGDLS and CDR2 is YYNGEE. Trimming took off 2 bases at V and 4 bases at J, with 9 bases between the two ends. Written as DNA, the CDR3 is TGTGCCAGCAGCGTCGTCGGCACCACTGAAGCTTTCTTT. Residues: CASSVVGTTEAFF.

The genes are TRBV11-3 and TRBJ2-1; 11 positions match TRBD2. The CDR3 consists of 15 residues. The V gene end was trimmed by 7 bases and the J gene end by 5 bases; junction bases not matched to a gene: 7. Germline lookup yields CDR1 SGHNT and CDR2 YENEEA. DNA for the CDR3: TGTGCCAGCACCGAGGGACTAGCGGTGGACAATGAGCAGTTCTTC. Its protein product is CASTEGLAVDNEQFF.

The chain employs TRBV6-1 and TRBJ1-1; tentatively, D is TRBD1 (5 bases). The CDR3 loop spans 12 amino acids. Germline V gene sequence: CDR1 MNHNS, CDR2 SASEGT. Trimming pared 9 bases from V and 4 bases from J, leaving 12 bases between. This chain's CDR3 is CASSPQGTEAFF. CDR3 nucleotide sequence: TGTGCCAGTTCCCCGCAGGGCACTGAAGCTTTCTTT.

The chain recombines TRBV7-9 with TRBJ1-6; 8 nucleotides align to TRBD1. The ends lost 5 bases at V and 10 bases at J; junction bases unmatched: 7. This CDR3 spans 14 amino acids. The V gene's germline CDR1 is SEHNR and CDR2 FQNEAQ (reference sequence). This CDR3 reads CASSLTGDGSPLHF. DNA of the CDR3: TGTGCCAGCAGCCTGACAGGGGATGGGTCACCCCTCCACTTT.

This clonotype was observed a few times. The chain combines TRBV7-8 with TRBJ1-5; 7 positions match TRBD1. The CDR3 runs to 17 residues. V lost 0 bases and J lost 1; bases outside the gene matches: 6. Germline V CDR1 and CDR2: SGHVS, FQNEAQ. The CDR3 DNA reads as TGTGCCAGCAGCTTAGCGCGTCACAGGGGAAGCAATCAGCCCCAGCATTTT. It specifies CASSLARHRGSNQPQHF.

The rearrangement links TRBV6-5 to TRBJ1-2, with TRBD1 as a possible D gene (6 bases). CDR3 length equals 15 residues. CDR1 is MNHEY and CDR2 is SVGAGI in the germline V gene. Deletions cut 0 bases from V and 7 bases from J, with 15 bases between. The CDR3 nucleotides read TGTGCCAGCAGTTACTCGGGGAGGGGGAGAGGTGGCTACACCTTC. Protein product: CASSYSGRGRGGYTF.

This chain uses TRBV5-1 with TRBJ2-4, with D tentatively TRBD1 or TRBD2 (5 bases each). Germline values: CDR1 SGHRS, CDR2 YFSETQ. Trimming removed 4 bases from V and 6 bases from J, with 20 bases in between. This CDR3 region has 16 residues. The CDR3 loop reads CASSPYAERGRNIQYF. CDR3 nucleotides: TGCGCCAGCAGCCCGTATGCCGAGAGGGGTAGAAACATTCAGTACTTC.

The sample holds a few counts of this clonotype. This chain links TRBV7-2 with TRBJ1-2; D is unclear. Per germline, CDR1 SGHTA and CDR2 FQGNSA. Trimming took 2 bases from V and 4 from J, leaving 8 bases between them. This CDR3 region has 13 residues. The CDR3 here is CASSLQQFYGYTF. DNA of the CDR3: TGTGCCAGCAGCTTACAGCAGTTCTATGGCTACACCTTC.

This clonotype was observed a few times. V and J are TRBV6-1 and TRBJ1-2; D possibly corresponds to TRBD1 (5 bases). The CDR3 contains 15 residues. Trimming shortened V by 6 bases and J by 4 bases, and 18 bases separated the two germline ends. Germline V gives CDR1 MNHNS, CDR2 SASEGT. In DNA form, the CDR3 reads TGTGCCAGCAGCGAACGGGACCTTGCCCCCTATGGCTACACCTTC. Translated, it gives CASSERDLAPYGYTF.

This chain uses TRBV6-1 with TRBJ1-5, with TRBD1 identical over 8 bases. The germline gives CDR1 MNHNS, CDR2 SASEGT. Trimming at V came to 6 bases and at J to 7 bases, leaving 5 bases not matched to a gene. The CDR3 covers 13 residues. The CDR3 spells CASRRTGLQPQHF. CDR3 DNA: TGTGCCAGCAGGAGGACAGGGCTACAGCCCCAGCATTTT.

This chain connects TRBV30 to TRBJ1-1, with TRBD1 as a possible D gene (5 bases). The germline V and J ends were trimmed by 1 base and 11 bases, with 11 bases remaining between them. There are 11 residues in the CDR3. The V gene's germline CDR1 is GTSNPN and CDR2 SVGIG (reference sequence). The CDR3 loop is CAWSDGARAFF. Written as DNA, the CDR3 is TGTGCCTGGAGTGACGGGGCTAGGGCTTTCTTT.

V usage is TRBV6-2 or TRBV6-3 and J usage is TRBJ1-5; D might be TRBD1 (5 bases). The ends were cut back, 6 bases at V and 6 bases at J, with 24 bases in the middle. CDR1 MNHEY and CDR2 SVGEGT come from the germline V gene. The length of the CDR3 is 17 residues. CDR3 protein: CASSAIRVGASIQPQHF. The CDR3 DNA follows: TGTGCCAGCAGCGCTATTAGGGTTGGGGCAAGTATTCAGCCCCAGCATTTT.

This clonotype was detected once. The chain uses TRBV2 and TRBJ2-5; D uncertain. V lost 6 bases and J lost 0, with 5 bases in between. This CDR3 is 12 amino acids long. Germline CDR1 reads SNHLY; CDR2 reads FYNNEI. CDR3 sequence (DNA): TGTGCCAGCAGCTTCGACCAAGAGACCCAGTACTTC. This encodes CASSFDQETQYF.